The next 26 T cell receptor beta chains were all read from a single sample in a study of regulatory T cells in long-lasting Graves disease. Time point denoted: persistent/refractory GD, antithyroid drugs over 5 years with positive TRAb. PBMC RNA served as the TCR library source. Sequencing libraries for TCR beta were prepared with iRepertoire HTBI primers and Arm-PCR of CDR3 regions. TCRdb ran MiXCR on the multiplex PCR reads and lists one entry per CDR3 protein. The table has roughly 500,000 distinct CDR3 sequences, 20% to 25% seen once. The source was peripheral blood mononuclear cells (PBMCs), collected when the disease was refractory, from a patient treated with antithyroid drugs. The receptors were sampled from a female donor with Graves disease.

This clonotype was detected many times. V is TRBV6-1 and J is TRBJ2-5; 11 nucleotides align to TRBD1. The CDR3 extends over 16 amino acids. Germline-derived CDR1 and CDR2 are MNHNS and SASEGT. Trimming removed 10 bases from V and 2 bases from J; junction bases left unmatched: 12. The CDR3 nucleotides are TGTGCCATTCGATCTCCGGGACAGGGGGTACAAGAGACCCAGTACTTC. As protein: CAIRSPGQGVQETQYF.

This clonotype has only a few counts. The CDR3 here is CASSPKFTGEGEKLFF. The CDR3 nucleotides read TGTGCCAGCAGTCCTAAGTTTACAGGGGAAGGTGAAAAACTGTTTTTT. The gene calls are TRBV12-3 or TRBV12-4 and TRBJ1-4, with 7 bases identical to TRBD1. V shed 5 bases and J 7 bases; nucleotides not matched to a gene: 13. CDR3 length: 16 residues.

V gene TRBV11-2 combines with J gene TRBJ2-7; D call uncertain. The CDR3 runs to 13 residues. Per germline, CDR1 SGHAT and CDR2 FQNNGV. The ends were cut back, 0 bases at V and 3 bases at J, with 6 bases in the middle. The CDR3 here is CASSLETDYEQYF. CDR3 DNA: TGTGCCAGCAGCTTAGAAACGGACTACGAGCAGTACTTC.

Many counts were recorded for this clonotype. V gene TRBV20-1 combines with J gene TRBJ2-5, with a tentative D call TRBD1 (6 bases). Germline CDR1 DFQATT, CDR2 SNEGSKA (reference sequence). V lost 2 bases, J lost 4 bases, and 11 bases lay in between. The CDR3 totals 13 residues. The DNA for the CDR3 is TGCAGTGCTAGAAGCGCCAGGGGAGAGACCCAGTACTTC. It is translated as CSARSARGETQYF.

This clonotype was seen only a few times. The rearrangement links TRBV7-9 to TRBJ1-2; D is uncertain. The CDR3 is 13 residues long. Germline V gives CDR1 SEHNR, CDR2 FQNEAQ (reference sequence). Trimming stripped 7 bases from V and 6 bases from J, with 15 bases between. The CDR3 DNA reads TGTGCCAGCACCCTAAAGGAGCGGAATGGCTACACCTTC. Translating gives CASTLKERNGYTF.

This clonotype showed up just a few times. A much larger clone lies one base from this, so it may be a read error. V is TRBV12-3 or TRBV12-4 and J is TRBJ2-7; D remains unclear. The CDR3 spans 11 residues. V shed 6 bases and J shed 7 bases, with 10 bases lying between them. CDR3 coding DNA: TGTGCCAGCAGCCCCGGGTGGGAGCAGTACTTC. Its translation: CASSPGWEQYF.

This clonotype was detected many times. The chain has TRBV6-5 and TRBJ2-2; the D is unclear. The CDR3 runs to 12 residues. Looked up from germline, CDR1 is MNHEY and CDR2 is SVGAGI. The V end was cut by 4 bases, the J end by 9 bases, with 9 bases between. The CDR3 protein is CASSSFDRELFF. The CDR3 DNA sequence: TGTGCCAGCAGTTCGTTCGATAGGGAGCTGTTTTTT.

The chain employs TRBV12-5 and TRBJ2-3; weak D call: TRBD2 (6 bases). Germline CDR1 is LGHNT and CDR2 is FRNRAP. The CDR3 has 13 amino acids. Trimming stripped 1 base from V and 4 bases from J, with 6 bases between. The CDR3 DNA follows: TGTGCTAGTGGTTTGGCGGGGGCAGATACGCAGTATTTT. This codes for CASGLAGADTQYF.

This sequence joins TRBV20-1 and TRBJ2-5; D possibly corresponds to TRBD2 (7 bases). V lost 1 base to trimming and J lost 5 bases, with 26 bases between them. The CDR3 contains 18 residues. The germline CDR1 and CDR2 sequences are DFQATT and SNEGSKA (reference sequence). CDR3 coding DNA: TGCAGTGCTAGAGGACTGGGAGTCGCGGGAGTGGGGGGCGAGACCCAGTACTTC. Its translation: CSARGLGVAGVGGETQYF.

This chain connects TRBV29-1 to TRBJ1-5; D gene uncertain. This CDR3 spans 13 amino acids. The V end lost 6 bases, the J end lost 0 bases, and 9 bases lay between the germline ends. Germline V gives CDR1 SQVTM, CDR2 ANQGSEA. The CDR3 sequence: CSVQSYSNQPQHF. In DNA, the CDR3 is TGCAGCGTACAGAGCTATAGCAATCAGCCCCAGCATTTT.

This clonotype was counted at least ten times. The chain links TRBV7-2 to TRBJ1-5, with 10 bases identical to TRBD1. The junction had 4 bases not matched to a gene; V was cut back by 1 base and J by 4 bases. In germline, CDR1 is SGHTA, CDR2 FQGNSA. CDR3 length equals 16 residues. CDR3 region: CASSLGGTGVNQPQHF. CDR3 nucleotides: TGTGCCAGCAGCTTAGGGGGGACAGGGGTTAATCAGCCCCAGCATTTT.

Details on this clonotype: The CDR3 does not end in the conserved phenylalanine or tryptophan, so this is likely a read error. This chain links TRBV29-1 with TRBJ1-2; the D is unclear. CDR1 SQVTM and CDR2 ANQGSEA come from the germline V gene. CDR3 length: 14 amino acids. V was pared by 5 bases and J by 4 bases, with 17 bases between. CDR3 sequence reads: CSVSPVRLRYGYTI. CDR3 DNA: TGCAGCGTTTCCCCCGTCAGGCTTCGCTATGGCTACACCATC.

The chain combines TRBV3-1 with TRBJ1-1; D unclear. CDR1 is LGHDT and CDR2 is YNNKEL in the germline V gene (reference sequence). The CDR3 is made up of 15 amino acids. V was pared by 0 bases and J by 4 bases, with 12 bases between. The DNA for the CDR3 is TGTGCCAGCAGCCAAGATTCCGGGTACCCCACTGAAGCTTTCTTT. It specifies CASSQDSGYPTEAFF.

V is TRBV2 and J is TRBJ2-1; maybe TRBD2 (5 bases). This CDR3 is built from 13 residues. V was clipped by 2 bases and J by 8 bases, with 10 bases between them. Germline-derived CDR1 and CDR2 are SNHLY and FYNNEI. The CDR3 loop reads CASSERRYDEQFF. CDR3 sequence (DNA): TGTGCCAGCAGTGAAAGGAGGTACGATGAGCAGTTCTTC.

The sample holds many counts of this clonotype. The V gene is TRBV12-3 or TRBV12-4, the J gene TRBJ2-7; D remains ambiguous. The germline V and J ends were trimmed by 5 bases and 6 bases, with 17 bases remaining between them. This CDR3 contains 14 residues. The chain's CDR3 is CASSKDTYSGEQYF. The CDR3 nucleotides read TGTGCCAGCAGTAAAGACACCTATTCCGGCGAGCAGTACTTC.

V usage is TRBV24-1 and J usage is TRBJ2-2; the D gene is possibly TRBD2 (6 bases). The germline V gene encodes CDR1 KGHDR and CDR2 SFDVKD. This CDR3 contains 16 residues. Trimming left V 1 base short and J 1 base short, with 9 bases between. The CDR3 protein is CATSDLSGGNTGELFF. The CDR3 nucleotides read TGTGCCACCAGTGATTTATCCGGGGGGAACACCGGGGAGCTGTTTTTT.

This sequence joins TRBV19 and TRBJ2-5; 11 bases align to TRBD2. V shed 5 bases, J shed 5 bases, and the junction held 13 bases outside the gene matches. Per germline, CDR1 LNHDA and CDR2 SQIVND (reference sequence). CDR3 length: 17 amino acids. In DNA form, the CDR3 reads TGTGCCAGTAGTCGGCTAGCGGGGGGCGTACTAGGGGAGACCCAGTACTTC. This gives the protein CASSRLAGGVLGETQYF.

In its sample, this clonotype was seen many times. The J gene is TRBJ2-7, the V gene TRBV11-3; D uncertain. Germline V gene data show CDR1 as SGHNT and CDR2 as YENEEA. This CDR3 contains 16 residues. Trimming pared 0 bases from V and 0 bases from J, leaving 12 bases between. In DNA form, the CDR3 reads TGTGCCAGCAGCTTAGATTACGGCGCTCCCTCCTACGAGCAGTACTTC. It is translated as CASSLDYGAPSYEQYF. Full variable domain (missing parts from reference TRBV11-3 and TRBJ2-7): EAGVVQSPRYKIIEKKQPVAFWCNPISGHNTLYWYLQNLGQGPELLIRYENEEAVDDSQLPKDRFSAERLKGVDSTLKIQPAELGDSAVYLCASSLDYGAPSYEQYFGPGTRLTVT.

This clonotype was seen many times. The genes are TRBV28 and TRBJ1-1; D is ambiguous. Trimming took off 4 bases at V and 3 bases at J, with 9 bases between the two ends. The CDR3 extends over 13 amino acids. CDR1 MDHEN and CDR2 SYDVKM come from the germline V gene. The CDR3 DNA reads TGTGCCAGCAGTTACCGGGGAGACACTGAAGCTTTCTTT. Translation: CASSYRGDTEAFF.

Details on this clonotype: A much larger clone lies one base from this, so it may be a read error. The rearrangement joins TRBV28 to TRBJ1-5; TRBD1 might be the D (5 bases). From germline, CDR1 is MDHEN and CDR2 SYDVKM. This CDR3 contains 16 residues. CDR3 in amino acids: CAGSKLSRGGNQPQHF. The CDR3 DNA reads as TGTGCCGGCAGCAAACTCTCAAGGGGAGGCAATCAGCCCCAGCATTTT.

In the case of this clonotype: The conserved phenylalanine or tryptophan normally closing the CDR3 is absent here, so this likely arose from a read error. This chain uses TRBV6-1 with TRBJ1-2; 10 bases line up with TRBD1. CDR3 length: 13 amino acids. Germline V gene sequence: CDR1 MNHNS, CDR2 SASEGT. V gave up 6 bases and J gave up 8 bases; unmatched junction bases: 6. The CDR3 sequence: CASRAGQGYGYTL. The CDR3 DNA is TGTGCCAGCAGGGCGGGACAGGGGTACGGCTACACCCTC.

V gene TRBV29-1 combines with J gene TRBJ1-1; D not certain. Germline CDR1 SQVTM, CDR2 ANQGSEA. CDR3 length: 13 amino acids. V was clipped by 5 bases and J by 0 bases, with 10 bases between them. The CDR3 is CSVRGRLNTEAFF. The CDR3 DNA reads as TGCAGCGTTAGAGGACGGCTGAACACTGAAGCTTTCTTT.

This clonotype was found many times. CDR3 loop: CASGQGALTEAFF. The CDR3 DNA sequence: TGTGCCAGTGGACAGGGGGCTTTAACTGAAGCTTTCTTT. This rearrangement joins TRBV28 to TRBJ1-1; 11 nucleotides line up with TRBD1. V shed 9 bases and J 5 bases; nucleotides not matched to a gene: 5. CDR1 is MDHEN, CDR2 SYDVKM, per germline. The CDR3 covers 13 residues.

Turning to this clonotype: No conserved phenylalanine or tryptophan ends this CDR3, so it is likely a read error. The chain carries TRBV5-1 and TRBJ1-1; 11 bases agree with TRBD1. The CDR3 covers 15 residues. The ends lost 3 bases at V and 4 bases at J; junction bases unmatched: 5. CDR1 and CDR2 (germline): SGHRS, YFSETQ. The CDR3 reads CASSSWTGGGTEAFS. Here the CDR3 DNA reads TGCGCCAGCAGCTCTTGGACAGGGGGCGGCACTGAAGCTTTCTCT.

This clonotype was picked up many times. The chain carries TRBV28 and TRBJ1-5; 8 positions agree with TRBD1. The germline V gene has CDR1 MDHEN and CDR2 SYDVKM. There are 15 residues in the CDR3. The J segment lost 4 bases and the V segment lost 6 bases, leaving 8 bases of the junction unmatched. CDR3 coding DNA: TGTGCCAGCAGAGAGACAGGGGTCGAGAATCAGCCCCAGCATTTT. Its protein is CASRETGVENQPQHF.

A few counts support this clonotype. This chain joins TRBV24-1 and TRBJ1-2, with D tentatively TRBD1 (5 bases). Germline-derived CDR1 and CDR2 are KGHDR and SFDVKD. This CDR3 is 13 amino acids long. Trimming shortened V by 4 bases and J by 2 bases, and 7 bases separated the two germline ends. CDR3 protein: CATSDRENYGYTF. DNA of the CDR3: TGTGCCACCAGTGACAGGGAGAACTATGGCTACACCTTC.